This entry features one TCR beta chain sequence. The data derive from a study of blood T cell repertoires in COVID-19. Sequencing was performed with immunoSEQ multiplex PCR; in TCRdb, only in-frame clones are kept and a portion is missing. The profile shows about 110,000 clones, roughly 80% of them singletons. Germline-derived CDR1 and CDR2 are MDHEN and SYDVKM. Trimming left V 6 bases short and J 4 bases short, with 7 bases between. The CDR3 totals 12 residues. The receptor's source is a man over 45 with acute or convalescent COVID-19. The chain employs TRBV28 and TRBJ1-5; tentatively, D is TRBD1 (5 bases). The sequencing sample was made of peripheral blood. CDR3 protein: CASRQGNQPQHF. CDR3 DNA: TGTGCCAGCAGGCAGGGTAATCAGCCCCAGCATTTT.